This T cell receptor beta chain was retrieved from a study of cytomegalovirus exposure and HLA in healthy donors. Assay: immunoSEQ multiplex PCR; the TCRdb copy retains only in-frame clones and omits some. This sample has approximately 170,000 clones; roughly 89% occur once, and the top ten carry 3%. The germline gives CDR1 MNHEY, CDR2 SVGAGI. This CDR3 has 10 residues. While the first cohort had about 610 subjects, the donors belonged to the separate validation cohort of about 110 subjects. The sequence derives from a woman aged 18-35 years in good health and CMV-seropositive. The chain joins TRBV6-5 to TRBJ2-7; D remains unclear. Input material: PBMCs. The DNA of the CDR3 is TGTCCCACCCGTTCCTACGAGCAGTACTTC. Its translation is CPTRSYEQYF.